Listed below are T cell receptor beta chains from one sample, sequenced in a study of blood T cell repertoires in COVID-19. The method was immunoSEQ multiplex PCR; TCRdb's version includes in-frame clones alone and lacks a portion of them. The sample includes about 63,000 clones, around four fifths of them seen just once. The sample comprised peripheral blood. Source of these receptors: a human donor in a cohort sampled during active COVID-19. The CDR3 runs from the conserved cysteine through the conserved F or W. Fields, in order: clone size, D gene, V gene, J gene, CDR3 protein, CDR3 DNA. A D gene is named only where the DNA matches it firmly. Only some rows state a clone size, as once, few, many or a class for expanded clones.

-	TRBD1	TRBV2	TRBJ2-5	CACNRGQETQYF	TGTGCCTGCAACAGGGGGCAGGAGACCCAGTACTTC
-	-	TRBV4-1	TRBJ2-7	CASSSQAGQLRAYEQYF	TGCGCCAGCAGCTCCCAGGCCGGACAGCTACGAGCCTACGAGCAGTACTTC
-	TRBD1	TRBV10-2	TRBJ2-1	CASNRGNEQFF	TGCGCCAGCAACAGGGGGAATGAGCAGTTCTTC
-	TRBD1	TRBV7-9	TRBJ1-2	CASSTGDYGYTF	TGTGCCAGCAGCACAGGGGACTATGGCTACACCTTC
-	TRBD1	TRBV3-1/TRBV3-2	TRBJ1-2	CASSPLGTGVNYGYTF	TGTGCCAGCAGCCCGCTCGGGACAGGTGTTAACTATGGCTACACCTTC
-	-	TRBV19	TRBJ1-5	CASSTVPGQPQHF	TGTGCTTCGTCGACAGTTCCGGGTCAGCCCCAGCATTTT
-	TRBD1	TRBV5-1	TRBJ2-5	CASSLGRRDSRWGTQYF	TGCGCCAGCAGCTTGGGCCGTAGGGACAGCCGCTGGGGGACCCAGTACTTC
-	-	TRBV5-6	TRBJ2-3	CASSLAGVGDTQYF	TGTGCCAGCAGCTTGGCCGGGGTGGGAGATACGCAGTATTTT
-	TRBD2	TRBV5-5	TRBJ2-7	CASSPPEASGFHEQYF	TGTGCCAGCAGCCCACCGGAGGCTAGCGGGTTCCACGAGCAGTACTTC
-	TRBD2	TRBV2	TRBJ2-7	CASRRGLARPYEQYF	TGTGCCAGCAGGAGGGGACTAGCGAGGCCCTACGAGCAGTACTTC
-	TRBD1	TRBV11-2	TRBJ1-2	CASSHQGGVNYGYTF	TGTGCCAGCAGCCATCAGGGGGGAGTTAACTATGGCTACACCTTC
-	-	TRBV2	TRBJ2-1	CASSESVASEQFF	TGTGCCAGCAGTGAATCAGTAGCGAGTGAGCAGTTCTTC
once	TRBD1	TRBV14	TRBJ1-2	CASSPGGFGTGGGGYGYTF	TGTGCCAGCAGCCCGGGGGGCTTCGGGACAGGGGGCGGCGGCTATGGCTACACCTTC
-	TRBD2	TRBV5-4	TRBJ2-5	CASSLRLAEETQYF	TGTGCCAGCAGCTTGCGACTAGCGGAAGAGACCCAGTACTTC
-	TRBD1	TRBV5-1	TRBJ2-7	CASSPPGGEQYF	TGCGCCAGCAGCCCACCAGGGGGCGAGCAGTACTTC
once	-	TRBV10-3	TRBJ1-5	CAISESVGSQPQHF	TGTGCCATCAGTGAGTCGGTCGGGTCTCAGCCCCAGCATTTT
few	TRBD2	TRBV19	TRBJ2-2	CASSTGLAGRTGELFF	TGTGCCAGTAGTACGGGACTAGCGGGGCGGACCGGGGAGCTGTTTTTT
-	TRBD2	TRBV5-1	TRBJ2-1	CASSLDGLAGVDEQFF	TGCGCCAGCAGCTTGGACGGACTAGCGGGAGTGGATGAGCAGTTCTTC
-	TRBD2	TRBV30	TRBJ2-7	CAWSVRGSTEQYF	TGTGCCTGGAGTGTTCGCGGGAGCACCGAGCAGTACTTC
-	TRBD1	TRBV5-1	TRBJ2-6	CASSTPGQGAGANVLTF	TGCGCCAGCAGCACCCCGGGACAGGGGGCTGGGGCCAACGTCCTGACTTTC
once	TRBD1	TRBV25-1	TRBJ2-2	CASSDTGGASGELFF	TGTGCCAGCAGTGATACAGGGGGCGCCTCGGGGGAGCTGTTTTTT
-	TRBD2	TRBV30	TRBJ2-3	CAWSVRGDYTDTQYF	TGTGCCTGGAGTGTACGGGGGGATTACACAGATACGCAGTATTTT
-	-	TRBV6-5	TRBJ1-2	CASTFSTGVYGYTF	TGTGCCAGCACATTCTCGACCGGGGTCTATGGCTACACCTTC
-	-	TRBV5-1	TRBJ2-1	CASSPPGGPYNEQFF	TGCGCCAGCAGCCCCCCCGGCGGGCCCTACAATGAGCAGTTCTTC
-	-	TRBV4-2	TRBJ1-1	CASSQEPGQPSNTEAFF	TGTGCCAGCAGCCAAGAGCCCGGACAGCCGTCGAACACTGAAGCTTTCTTT
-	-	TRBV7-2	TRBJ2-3	CASSFKSGTPTDTQYF	TGTGCCAGCAGCTTTAAGTCTGGGACTCCCACAGATACGCAGTATTTT
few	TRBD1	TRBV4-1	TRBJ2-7	CASSPGQPPYEQYF	TGCGCCAGCAGCCCGGGACAGCCGCCCTACGAGCAGTACTTC
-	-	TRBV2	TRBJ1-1	CASTLSGGYTEAFF	TGTGCCAGCACCCTCAGTGGCGGATACACTGAAGCTTTCTTT
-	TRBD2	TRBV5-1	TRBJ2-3	CASSLTAGGKPIATDTQYF	TGCGCCAGCAGCTTGACAGCGGGAGGGAAACCAATCGCCACAGATACGCAGTATTTT
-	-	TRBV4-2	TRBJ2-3	CASSQAQGSTDTQYF	TGTGCCAGCAGCCAAGCTCAGGGATCCACAGATACGCAGTATTTT
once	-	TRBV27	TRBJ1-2	CASSLSGRYGYTF	TGTGCCAGCAGTTTGTCAGGGAGGTATGGCTACACCTTC
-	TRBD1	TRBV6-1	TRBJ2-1	CASSEQDRGGNEQFF	TGTGCCAGCAGTGAACAGGACAGGGGAGGCAATGAGCAGTTCTTC
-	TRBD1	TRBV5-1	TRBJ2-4	CASSSGGDRNIQYF	TGCGCCAGCAGCTCAGGGGGCGATCGGAACATTCAGTACTTC
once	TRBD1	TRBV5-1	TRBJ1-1	CASSSGTGMNTEAFF	TGCGCCAGCAGCTCCGGGACAGGGATGAACACTGAAGCTTTCTTT
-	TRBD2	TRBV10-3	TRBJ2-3	CAISESPGSSGGAGDTQYF	TGTGCCATCAGTGAGTCGCCCGGCTCTAGCGGGGGGGCCGGAGATACGCAGTATTTT
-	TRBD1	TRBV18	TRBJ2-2	CASSPTGTGPTGELFF	TGTGCCAGCTCACCAACCGGGACAGGGCCCACCGGGGAGCTGTTTTTT
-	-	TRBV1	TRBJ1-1	CTSSQDSGQGNMNTEAFF	TGCACCAGCAGCCAAGATTCGGGACAGGGAAACATGAACACTGAAGCTTTCTTT
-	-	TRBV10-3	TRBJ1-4	CAISESRINEKLFF	TGTGCCATCAGTGAGTCGAGGATTAATGAAAAACTGTTTTTT
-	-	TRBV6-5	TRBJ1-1	CASRLEVNTEAFF	TGTGCCAGCAGATTAGAGGTGAACACTGAAGCTTTCTTT